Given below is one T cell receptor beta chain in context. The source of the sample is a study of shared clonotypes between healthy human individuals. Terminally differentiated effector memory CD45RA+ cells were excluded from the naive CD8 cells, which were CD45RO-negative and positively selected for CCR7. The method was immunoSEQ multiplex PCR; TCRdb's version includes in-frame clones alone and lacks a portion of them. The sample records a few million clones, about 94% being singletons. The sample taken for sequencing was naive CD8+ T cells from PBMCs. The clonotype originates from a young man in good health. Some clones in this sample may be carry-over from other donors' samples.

The CDR3 here is CASSETRDNEQFF. The CDR3 DNA reads as TGTGCCAGCAGTGAGACTAGAGACAATGAGCAGTTCTTC. The gene calls are TRBV28 and TRBJ2-1; D is possibly TRBD2 (6 bases). The V end lost 5 bases, the J end lost 5 bases, and 10 bases lay between the germline ends. The CDR3 totals 13 residues. The germline V gene has CDR1 MDHEN and CDR2 SYDVKM. The whole variable domain, remainder taken from reference TRBV28 and TRBJ2-1, is DVKVTQSSRYLVKRTGEKVFLECVQDMDHENMFWYRQDPGLGLRLIYFSYDVKMKEKGDIPEGYSVSREKKERFSLILESASTNQTSMYLCASSETRDNEQFFGPGTRLTVL.